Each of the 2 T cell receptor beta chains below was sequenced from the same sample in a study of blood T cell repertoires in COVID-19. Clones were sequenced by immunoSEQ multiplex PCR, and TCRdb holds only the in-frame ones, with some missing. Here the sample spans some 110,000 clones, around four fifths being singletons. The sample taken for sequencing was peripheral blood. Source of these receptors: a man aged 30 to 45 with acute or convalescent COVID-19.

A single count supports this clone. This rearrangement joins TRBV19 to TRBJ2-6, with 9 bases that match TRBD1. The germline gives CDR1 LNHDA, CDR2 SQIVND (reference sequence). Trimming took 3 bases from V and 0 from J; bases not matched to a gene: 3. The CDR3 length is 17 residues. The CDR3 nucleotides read TGTGCCAGTAGTATGTTGACAGGGGGCTCTGGGGCCAACGTCCTGACTTTC. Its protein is CASSMLTGGSGANVLTF.

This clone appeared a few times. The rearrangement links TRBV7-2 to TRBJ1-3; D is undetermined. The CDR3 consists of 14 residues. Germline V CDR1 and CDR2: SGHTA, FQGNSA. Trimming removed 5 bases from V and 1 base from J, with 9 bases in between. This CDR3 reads CASSPSLSGNTIYF. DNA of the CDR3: TGTGCCAGCAGCCCTTCACTATCTGGAAACACCATATATTTT.